What follows describes a single TCR beta chain. What it binds is not known. V lost 2 bases and J lost 7, with 15 bases in between. CDR1 is MGHRA and CDR2 is YSYEKL in the germline V gene. The CDR3 has 15 residues. The source of the sample is a study of cytomegalovirus exposure and HLA in healthy donors. Study-wide results and caveats: For TCR beta chains, V- and J-gene trimming was later linked to a missense DCLRE1C variant. Reportedly, fewer N-insertions than the roughly 690-donor mean appeared in an Asian-associated ancestry cluster in a later analysis.

A multiplex PCR was run with 60 Vbeta primers and 13 Jbeta primers. TCRdb's copy holds only in-frame clones and misses some; the assay was immunoSEQ multiplex PCR. This table holds under 300,000 clones, 70% to 90% found once. The chain links TRBV4-1 to TRBJ2-1; tentative D call: TRBD2 (6 bases). The sequenced material came from PBMCs. The source is a middle-aged man in good health and CMV-seropositive. CDR3: CASSQPTGLENEQFF. The DNA of the CDR3 is TGCGCCAGCAGCCAACCCACGGGACTCGAAAATGAGCAGTTCTTC.